These 17 T cell receptor beta chains came from one sample sequenced in a study of blood T cell repertoires in COVID-19. Measured with immunoSEQ multiplex PCR; TCRdb has only the in-frame clones, and not every one. The repertoire holds just over 150,000 clones, 80% seen once, with under 0.75% in the top ten. Sequencing used peripheral blood. These receptors all stem from a man aged 60-69 years with acute or convalescent COVID-19.

The chain employs TRBV4-1 and TRBJ1-4; D perhaps matches TRBD1 (5 bases). The CDR3 is 15 amino acids. Trimming removed 0 bases at V and 5 bases at J, with 10 bases between. CDR1 and CDR2 (germline): MGHRA, YSYEKL. CDR3 sequence: CASSQEGRVNEKLFF. The CDR3 DNA sequence: TGCGCCAGCAGCCAAGAGGGCAGGGTGAATGAAAAACTGTTTTTT.

This rearrangement joins TRBV4-2 to TRBJ1-4; D is undetermined. Trimming took off 4 bases at V and 1 base at J, with 13 bases between the two ends. From germline, CDR1 is LGHNA and CDR2 YNFKEQ. The CDR3 length is 16 residues. CDR3 sequence (DNA): TGTGCCAGCAGCCTTGGGTATACAGAAACTAATGAAAAACTGTTTTTT. Protein: CASSLGYTETNEKLFF.

The chain couples TRBV28 to TRBJ2-7; 8 bases are a match to TRBD2. J gave up 2 bases and V 6 bases, and 9 bases lay outside the gene matches. This CDR3 spans 15 amino acids. The germline V gene encodes CDR1 MDHEN and CDR2 SYDVKM. The CDR3 here is CASSYPGGGTYEQYF. The CDR3 nucleotides read TGTGCCAGCAGCTATCCCGGGGGGGGTACCTACGAGCAGTACTTC.

This clone is a singleton in its sample. V and J are TRBV5-4 and TRBJ2-2; the match to TRBD2 covers 7 bases. Germline V gene sequence: CDR1 SGHNT, CDR2 YYREEE (reference sequence). This CDR3 comprises 16 residues. The V and J ends lost 4 bases and 4 bases, in that order; junction bases with no gene match: 10. CDR3 in amino acids: CASSLGLPSITGELFF. The CDR3 coding sequence is TGTGCCAGCAGCCTGGGACTACCCTCGATCACCGGGGAGCTGTTTTTT.

The V call is TRBV30, the J call TRBJ2-2; the match to TRBD2 covers 12 bases. The CDR3 is 16 amino acids. The V gene's germline CDR1 is GTSNPN and CDR2 SVGIG (reference sequence). With V trimmed by 4 bases and J by 0 bases, 3 bases remained unmatched. The CDR3 bases are TGTGCCTGGACTAGCGGGAGGGTATCGAACACCGGGGAGCTGTTTTTT. This gives the protein CAWTSGRVSNTGELFF.

This rearrangement joins TRBV4-1 to TRBJ2-7; TRBD2 matches at 9 bases. Trimming removed 1 base from V and 3 bases from J; junction bases left unmatched: 7. Germline V CDR1 and CDR2: MGHRA, YSYEKL. The CDR3 loop spans 16 amino acids. DNA of the CDR3: TGCGCCAGCAGCCAAGTTGGAGGGCGGGGGGGCTACGAGCAGTACTTC. Translated: CASSQVGGRGGYEQYF.

The gene calls are TRBV7-7 and TRBJ2-5; 9 nucleotides match TRBD1. V lost 1 base, J lost 2 bases, and 8 bases stayed unmatched. This CDR3 is built from 17 residues. Germline values: CDR1 SSHAT, CDR2 FNYEAQ (reference sequence). The CDR3 sequence is CASSLGATGGLQETQYF. As DNA, the CDR3 is TGTGCCAGCAGCTTAGGCGCGACAGGGGGGCTACAAGAGACCCAGTACTTC.

V is TRBV7-9 and J is TRBJ2-1; possibly TRBD2 for D (6 bases). The CDR3 contains 14 residues. In germline, CDR1 is SEHNR, CDR2 FQNEAQ (reference sequence). Between the trimmed V and J ends, which lost 3 bases and 9 bases, there was a span of 15 bases. CDR3 amino acids: CASSLEGRRGEQFF. DNA of the CDR3: TGTGCCAGCAGCTTGGAGGGTCGTCGAGGTGAGCAGTTCTTC.

This sequence joins TRBV5-6 and TRBJ2-1, with 7 nucleotides matching TRBD1. Germline trimming cut 4 bases from V and 8 bases from J; bases unmatched to any gene: 15. Germline CDR1 reads SGHDT; CDR2 reads YYEEEE. This CDR3 region has 16 residues. Here the CDR3 reads CASSPRLSGQKYEQFF. CDR3 coding DNA: TGTGCCAGCAGCCCTCGACTATCGGGACAGAAATATGAGCAGTTCTTC.

Comments on this clone: Distinct nucleotide sequences in the sample also encode this CDR3. The chain recombines TRBV11-3 with TRBJ2-3; D is undetermined. This CDR3 comprises 14 residues. The V and J ends lost 0 bases and 3 bases respectively, with 7 bases between them. Germline V lookup: CDR1 SGHNT, CDR2 YENEEA. The CDR3 spells CASSLEGHTDTQYF. DNA for the CDR3: TGTGCCAGCAGCTTAGAGGGCCATACAGATACGCAGTATTTT.

V gene TRBV29-1 combines with J gene TRBJ1-1, with D possibly TRBD1 on 5 matching bases. Germline CDR1 and CDR2: SQVTM and ANQGSEA. This CDR3 is built from 15 residues. The germline V and J ends were trimmed by 4 bases and 1 base, with 16 bases remaining between them. In DNA form, the CDR3 reads TGCAGCGTTGGAGCCTCTGGGAGGGGGAACACTGAAGCTTTCTTT. Amino acids: CSVGASGRGNTEAFF.

The chain employs TRBV6-2 or TRBV6-3 and TRBJ1-1; D may be TRBD1 (5 bases). CDR3 length equals 16 residues. The germline V gene encodes CDR1 MNHEY and CDR2 SVGEGT. With 0 bases removed from V and 3 bases from J, the gap between germline ends came to 14 bases. The chain's CDR3 is CASSYSNPGRDTEAFF. The CDR3 nucleotides are TGTGCCAGCAGTTACTCGAACCCAGGGAGGGACACTGAAGCTTTCTTT.

This clone was observed a few times. This chain connects TRBV5-4 to TRBJ1-6; TRBD1 is a possible D gene (5 bases). With 4 bases removed from V and 7 bases from J, the gap between germline ends came to 12 bases. This CDR3 has 14 amino acids. Germline V gene data show CDR1 as SGHNT and CDR2 as YYREEE (reference sequence). In DNA form, the CDR3 reads TGTGCCAGCAGCCTGGGACTCTCGAATTCACCCCTCCACTTT. This encodes CASSLGLSNSPLHF.

This clone came up a few times. The CDR3 is CASGTNGQGYSPLHF. The CDR3 nucleotides read TGTGCCAGCGGCACGAATGGACAGGGGTATTCACCCCTCCACTTT. The chain recombines TRBV19 with TRBJ1-6; 9 nucleotides align to TRBD1. The length of the CDR3 is 15 residues. Germline V gene data show CDR1 as LNHDA and CDR2 as SQIVND (reference sequence). V shed 9 bases and J 8 bases; nucleotides not matched to a gene: 11. The full variable domain, in which reference TRBV19 and TRBJ1-6 provide the parts outside the CDR3, is DGGITQSPKYLFRKEGQNVTLSCEQNLNHDAMYWYRQDPGQGLRLIYYSQIVNDFQKGDIAEGYSVSREKKESFPLTVTSAQKNPTAFYLCASGTNGQGYSPLHFGNGTRLTVT.

This clone is a singleton in its sample. This chain uses TRBV7-2 with TRBJ1-1, with 7 bases aligning to TRBD1. Germline values: CDR1 SGHTA, CDR2 FQGNSA. The CDR3 contains 15 residues. V lost 6 bases and J lost 2; bases outside the gene matches: 9. This CDR3 is CASSLRGPGNTEAFF. The CDR3 region has the DNA TGTGCCAGCAGTTTAAGGGGGCCGGGAAACACTGAAGCTTTCTTT.

The chain uses TRBV29-1 and TRBJ2-1; 8 positions agree with TRBD1. CDR1 is SQVTM and CDR2 is ANQGSEA in the germline V gene. The CDR3 runs 11 residues. V shed 4 bases, J shed 7 bases, and the junction held 0 bases outside the gene matches. This chain's CDR3 is CSVGQGNEQFF. The CDR3 bases are TGCAGCGTTGGACAGGGGAATGAGCAGTTCTTC.

CDR3 in DNA: TGTGCCAGTACTAGCGGGGGGGCTGCCAAAAACATTCAGTACTTC. Its translation: CASTSGGAAKNIQYF. V is TRBV6-5 and J is TRBJ2-4; TRBD2 agrees at 13 bases. This CDR3 region has 15 residues. Germline CDR1 MNHEY, CDR2 SVGAGI. Trimming took 9 bases from V and 1 from J; bases not matched to a gene: 3.